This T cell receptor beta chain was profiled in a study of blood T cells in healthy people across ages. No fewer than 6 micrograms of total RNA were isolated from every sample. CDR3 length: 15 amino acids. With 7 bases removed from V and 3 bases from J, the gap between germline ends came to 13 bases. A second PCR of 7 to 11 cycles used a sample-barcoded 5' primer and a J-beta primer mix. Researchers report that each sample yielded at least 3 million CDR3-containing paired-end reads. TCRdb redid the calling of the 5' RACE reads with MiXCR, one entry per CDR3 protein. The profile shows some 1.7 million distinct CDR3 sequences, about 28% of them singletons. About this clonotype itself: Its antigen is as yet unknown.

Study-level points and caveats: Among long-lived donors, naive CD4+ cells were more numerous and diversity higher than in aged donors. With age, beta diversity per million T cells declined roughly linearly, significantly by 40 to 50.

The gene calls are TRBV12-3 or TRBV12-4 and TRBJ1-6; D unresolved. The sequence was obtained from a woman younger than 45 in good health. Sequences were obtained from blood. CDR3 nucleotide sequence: TGTGCCAGCATCTGCGGTAATCTCTATAATTCACCCCTCCACTTT. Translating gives CASICGNLYNSPLHF.